The 6 T cell receptor beta chains in this list originate from one sample, sequenced in a study of cytomegalovirus exposure and HLA in healthy donors. It was with 60 Vbeta and 13 Jbeta primers that the PCR ran. Generated by immunoSEQ multiplex PCR, the TCRdb table keeps only in-frame clones and is missing some. The sample lists some 66,000 clones, over 75% occurring once. The specimen sequenced was PBMCs. Receptors originate from a middle-aged man in good health and CMV-seronegative.

This chain links TRBV7-8 with TRBJ2-3; a weak D match, TRBD2 (6 bases). The CDR3 has 15 residues. The ends were cut back, 2 bases at V and 0 bases at J, with 9 bases in the middle. Germline CDR1 and CDR2: SGHVS and FQNEAQ. The CDR3 bases are TGTGCCAGCAGCTTACCAAGCGGGAGCACAGATACGCAGTATTTT. Amino acids: CASSLPSGSTDTQYF.

The chain employs TRBV5-5 and TRBJ2-7, with 7 nucleotides matching TRBD1. Germline assignment: CDR1 SGHKS and CDR2 YYEKEE (reference sequence). The CDR3 is 15 residues long. Trimming cost V 4 bases and J 2 bases; bases outside gene matches: 9. CDR3 protein: CASSENPGTAYEQYF. In DNA form, the CDR3 reads TGTGCCAGCAGCGAAAACCCCGGGACAGCCTACGAGCAGTACTTC.

This chain connects TRBV29-1 to TRBJ2-7; D remains unclear. From germline, CDR1 is SQVTM and CDR2 ANQGSEA. The V and J ends lost 4 bases and 0 bases respectively, with 13 bases between them. The CDR3 totals 14 residues. The CDR3 sequence: CSVGLGGSSYEQYF. In nucleotides, the CDR3 is TGCAGCGTTGGGTTAGGCGGATCCTCCTACGAGCAGTACTTC.

The J gene is TRBJ2-5, the V gene TRBV2, with D tentatively TRBD1 (5 bases). V was clipped by 7 bases and J by 4 bases, with 16 bases between them. The CDR3 has 14 amino acids. The germline V gene encodes CDR1 SNHLY and CDR2 FYNNEI. CDR3 protein: CASTPQGNGETQYF. The DNA for the CDR3 is TGTGCCAGCACCCCCCAGGGTAATGGAGAGACCCAGTACTTC.

The count of this clone is one. The chain links TRBV7-9 to TRBJ2-3; 9 nucleotides align to TRBD1. Unmatched junction bases numbered 5, after V lost 5 bases and J lost 5 bases. From germline, CDR1 is SEHNR and CDR2 FQNEAQ (reference sequence). This CDR3 contains 14 residues. The CDR3 loop is CASSNDRGIDTQYF. DNA for the CDR3: TGTGCCAGCAGCAACGACAGGGGGATAGATACGCAGTATTTT.

V and J are TRBV29-1 and TRBJ2-7, with 7 bases matching TRBD2. CDR3 length: 17 residues. CDR1 and CDR2 from the germline V gene are SQVTM and ANQGSEA. V lost 7 bases, J lost 6 bases, and 24 bases stayed unmatched. The CDR3 loop reads CSGGGGWGRRGGREQYF. The CDR3 DNA reads TGCAGCGGTGGGGGGGGGTGGGGGAGACGGGGCGGCCGCGAGCAGTACTTC.